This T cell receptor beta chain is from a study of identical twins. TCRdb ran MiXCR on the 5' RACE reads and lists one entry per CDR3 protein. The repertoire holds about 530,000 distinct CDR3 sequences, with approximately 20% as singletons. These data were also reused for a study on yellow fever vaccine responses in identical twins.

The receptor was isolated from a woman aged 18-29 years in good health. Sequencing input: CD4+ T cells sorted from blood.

CDR3 sequence (DNA): TGCAGTGCTAGAGGAGGGCCGGAGCAGTACGTC. Encoded protein: CSARGGPEQYV. V and J are TRBV20-1 and TRBJ2-7, with TRBD2 as a possible D gene (5 bases). Germline assignment: CDR1 DFQATT and CDR2 SNEGSKA (reference sequence). Trimming pared 1 base from V and 7 bases from J, leaving 8 bases between. The CDR3 extends over 11 amino acids.